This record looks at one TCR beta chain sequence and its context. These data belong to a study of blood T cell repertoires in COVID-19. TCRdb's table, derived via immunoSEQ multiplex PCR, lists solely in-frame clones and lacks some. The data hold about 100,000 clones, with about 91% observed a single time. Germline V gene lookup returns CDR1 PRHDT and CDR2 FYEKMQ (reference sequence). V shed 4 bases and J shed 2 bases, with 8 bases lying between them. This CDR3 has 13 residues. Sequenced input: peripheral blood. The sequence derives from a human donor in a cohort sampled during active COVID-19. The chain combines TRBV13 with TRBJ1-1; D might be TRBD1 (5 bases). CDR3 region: CASSYDRNTEAFF. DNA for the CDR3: TGTGCCAGCAGCTATGACAGAAACACTGAAGCTTTCTTT.